This paragraph reports one T cell receptor beta chain. Its target is unknown. An immunoSEQ assay, version v3.0, was performed at survey level. The repertoire was sequenced with immunoSEQ multiplex PCR; TCRdb's copy has only in-frame clones and lacks some. The table lists 15,000 to 20,000 clones, 91% of them singletons, with roughly 8.3% in the top ten. Germline loops: CDR1 SGHRS, CDR2 YFSETQ. The germline V and J ends were trimmed by 7 bases and 6 bases, with 19 bases remaining between them. The CDR3 has 15 residues. Everyone in the study who had HIV was treated in the United States. The sample belongs to a study of long-term antiretroviral therapy in people with HIV. Study findings and constraints: Across all time points, the repertoire was dominated by clones that expanded before ART. Post-ART samples showed increased diversity that remained below transplant donor control levels. Specimen acquisition occurred between about 2004 and 2017, potentially under older ART regimens.

This chain connects TRBV5-1 to TRBJ2-2; unclear D gene. This TCR was recovered from a man between 60 and 70 years old with HIV. Source: unsorted PBMCs, taken 0.3 years after starting antiretroviral therapy. CDR3 protein: CASSRFEATAGELFF. Here the CDR3 DNA reads TGCGCCAGCTCCCGATTCGAGGCAACCGCCGGGGAGCTGTTTTTT.